Following are 19 T cell receptor beta chains from one sample sequenced in a study of T cell repertoires in cytomegalovirus infection. One entry per CDR3 protein results from TCRdb running MiXCR on the reads. The sample holds about 570,000 distinct CDR3 sequences, 40% seen once. These receptors' antigens are unknown. The starting material was cultured PBMCs, obtained from culture after CMV antigen stimulation. All receptors derive from a human donor in good health (CMV status not recorded). Some clones in this sample may be carry-over from other donors' samples.

The V call is TRBV9, the J call TRBJ2-2; unclear D gene. This CDR3 is 13 amino acids long. The V end was cut by 3 bases, the J end by 5 bases, with 8 bases between. Per the germline V gene, CDR1 is SGDLS and CDR2 is YYNGEE. In DNA form, the CDR3 reads TGTGCCAGCAGCGCAACTCTGACCGGGGAGCTGTTTTTT. Its protein product is CASSATLTGELFF.

This chain connects TRBV5-5 to TRBJ2-1; weak D call: TRBD2 (7 bases). CDR1 is SGHKS and CDR2 is YYEKEE in the germline V gene (reference sequence). The CDR3 sequence is 15 residues long. V was trimmed by 4 bases and J by 6 bases, leaving 17 bases between them. The DNA of the CDR3 is TGTGCCAGCAGCCAAGGGGGACTAAACCTCAATGAGCAGTTCTTC. Encoded protein: CASSQGGLNLNEQFF.

The chain links TRBV2 to TRBJ1-5; 9 bases match TRBD1. Germline V gives CDR1 SNHLY, CDR2 FYNNEI. This CDR3 has 17 residues. After removal of 5 bases from V and 2 bases from J, the junction contained 10 bases not matched to a gene. The CDR3 sequence is CASSPLGTGFGNQPQHF. CDR3 nucleotides: TGTGCCAGCAGTCCCCTCGGGACAGGGTTTGGCAATCAGCCCCAGCATTTT.

The rearrangement links TRBV5-4 to TRBJ1-6; D gene uncertain. V shed 4 bases and J shed 2 bases, with 19 bases lying between them. Germline assignment: CDR1 SGHNT and CDR2 YYREEE (reference sequence). CDR3 length: 18 residues. The CDR3 region has the DNA TGTGCCAGCAGCCCCGGGTCGAAGGGTCGTACCTATAATTCACCCCTCCACTTT. Its protein is CASSPGSKGRTYNSPLHF. Variable domain in full (rest from reference TRBV5-4 and TRBJ1-6): ETGVTQSPTHLIKTRGQQVTLRCSSQSGHNTVSWYQQALGQGPQFIFQYYREEENGRGNFPPRFSGLQFPNYSSELNVNALELDDSALYLCASSPGSKGRTYNSPLHFGNGTRLTVT.

This clonotype has a handful of counts. J is TRBJ2-5 and V is TRBV7-2; unclear D gene. The CDR3 has 18 amino acids. V lost 1 base, J lost 0 bases, and 18 bases lay in between. The germline V gene encodes CDR1 SGHTA and CDR2 FQGNSA. CDR3: CASSLGVASQGYQETQYF. The CDR3 region has the DNA TGTGCCAGCAGCTTAGGGGTGGCGAGCCAAGGATACCAAGAGACCCAGTACTTC. The variable domain in full, completed from reference TRBV7-2 and TRBJ2-5, reads GAGVSQSPSNKVTEKGKDVELRCDPISGHTALYWYRQSLGQGLEFLIYFQGNSAPDKSGLPSDRFSAERTGGSVSTLTIQRTQQEDSAVYLCASSLGVASQGYQETQYFGPGTRLLVL.

This chain connects TRBV19 to TRBJ2-7; D remains unclear. Germline CDR1 and CDR2: LNHDA and SQIVND (reference sequence). V dropped 3 bases and J dropped 5 bases, with 14 bases sitting between them. There are 14 residues in the CDR3. The CDR3 region has the DNA TGTGCCAGTAGTATCCGAGAAACTCCCCACGAGCAGTACTTC. This codes for CASSIRETPHEQYF.

V usage is TRBV7-6 and J usage is TRBJ2-7; 7 nucleotides line up with TRBD2. This CDR3 spans 15 amino acids. After removal of 1 base from V and 5 bases from J, the junction contained 8 bases not matched to a gene. CDR1 and CDR2 (germline): SGHVS, FNYEAQ. The CDR3 DNA follows: TGTGCCAGCAGCTTAGGGGGATCGGCGGGAGACGAGCAGTACTTC. Its protein is CASSLGGSAGDEQYF.

The chain uses TRBV5-6 and TRBJ2-3, with 10 positions matching TRBD2. Germline V gives CDR1 SGHDT, CDR2 YYEEEE. The ends lost 4 bases at V and 0 bases at J; junction bases unmatched: 5. This CDR3 comprises 16 residues. This CDR3 is CASSALLAGSTDTQYF. The CDR3 region has the DNA TGTGCCAGCAGCGCCCTACTAGCGGGGAGCACAGATACGCAGTATTTT.

This clonotype was seen many times. The rearrangement uses TRBV7-6 and TRBJ2-3; D call uncertain. Per germline, CDR1 SGHVS and CDR2 FNYEAQ. V was clipped by 1 base and J by 0 bases, with 14 bases between them. The CDR3 consists of 17 residues. The CDR3 bases are TGTGCCAGCAGCTTAGATGGCTTTGCCTCTAGCACAGATACGCAGTATTTT. Translation: CASSLDGFASSTDTQYF.

The chain uses TRBV7-8 and TRBJ2-7; D not resolved. CDR1 and CDR2 (germline): SGHVS, FQNEAQ. Between the trimmed V and J ends, which lost 6 bases and 6 bases, there was a span of 12 bases. There are 12 residues in the CDR3. The CDR3: CASSRRMGEQYF. For the CDR3, the DNA is TGTGCCAGCAGTCGTCGGATGGGCGAGCAGTACTTC.

The chain joins TRBV7-2 to TRBJ1-1; D remains unclear. The germline V gene encodes CDR1 SGHTA and CDR2 FQGNSA. CDR3 length equals 12 residues. The V and J ends lost 6 bases and 5 bases respectively, with 10 bases between them. For the CDR3, the DNA is TGTGCCAGCAGTCCAAGATGGACTGAAGCTTTCTTT. Its translation: CASSPRWTEAFF.

This clonotype came up a few times. The V gene is TRBV6-2 or TRBV6-3, the J gene TRBJ1-1; possibly TRBD1 for D (5 bases). Trimming stripped 8 bases from V and 6 bases from J, with 10 bases between. Looked up from germline, CDR1 is MNHEY and CDR2 is SVGEGT. The CDR3 runs to 11 residues. The CDR3 here is CASGRGAEAFF. In DNA form, the CDR3 reads TGTGCCAGCGGGAGGGGAGCTGAAGCTTTCTTT.

V is TRBV6-1 and J is TRBJ2-6, with D uncertain. Germline V gene lookup returns CDR1 MNHNS and CDR2 SASEGT. The germline V and J ends were trimmed by 6 bases and 0 bases, with 9 bases remaining between them. CDR3 size: 15 residues. The CDR3 nucleotides are TGTGCCAGCAGAAGGGCGTCCTCTGGGGCCAACGTCCTGACTTTC. This codes for CASRRASSGANVLTF.

The chain recombines TRBV9 with TRBJ2-3; 7 bases are a match to TRBD2. Trimming cost V 0 bases and J 7 bases; bases outside gene matches: 5. Germline CDR1 SGDLS, CDR2 YYNGEE. The CDR3 extends over 14 amino acids. DNA for the CDR3: TGTGCCAGCAGCGTAGAGCTAGCGGTCAATACGCAGTATTTT. Its translation: CASSVELAVNTQYF.

V usage is TRBV11-2 and J usage is TRBJ1-2; D unresolved. The CDR3 has 15 amino acids. Deletions cut 3 bases from V and 3 bases from J, with 14 bases between. CDR1 and CDR2 (germline): SGHAT, FQNNGV. The CDR3 loop reads CASSFGSRGHYGYTF. DNA of the CDR3: TGTGCCAGCAGCTTTGGGTCGAGAGGCCACTATGGCTACACCTTC. The full variable domain, with the rest looked up from reference TRBV11-2 and TRBJ1-2, is EAGVAQSPRYKIIEKRQSVAFWCNPISGHATLYWYQQILGQGPKLLIQFQNNGVVDDSQLPKDRFSAERLKGVDSTLKIQPAKLEDSAVYLCASSFGSRGHYGYTFGSGTRLTVV.

The gene calls are TRBV20-1 and TRBJ2-1; 10 bases agree with TRBD2. V lost 3 bases and J lost 2; bases outside the gene matches: 4. The CDR3 has 15 residues. In germline, CDR1 is DFQATT, CDR2 SNEGSKA (reference sequence). For the CDR3, the DNA is TGCAGTGCTAGGGCCCTAGCGGGAGCCTACAATGAGCAGTTCTTC. Translated: CSARALAGAYNEQFF.

The sample holds a few counts of this clonotype. This sequence joins TRBV15 and TRBJ2-1; 7 nucleotides align to TRBD2. The CDR3 has 13 residues. The germline V gene has CDR1 LNHNV and CDR2 YYDKDF (reference sequence). J lost 8 bases, V lost 3 bases, and 4 bases had no gene match. The CDR3 loop reads CATSRTSSDEQFF. The CDR3, as DNA: TGTGCCACCAGCAGGACTAGCTCGGATGAGCAGTTCTTC. The full variable domain, rest sourced from reference TRBV15 and TRBJ2-1, is DAMVIQNPRYQVTQFGKPVTLSCSQTLNHNVMYWYQQKSSQAPKLLFHYYDKDFNNEADTPDNFQSRRPNTSFCFLDIRSPGLGDTAMYLCATSRTSSDEQFFGPGTRLTVL.

This clonotype occurred a few times. This chain links TRBV4-1 with TRBJ2-5; tentatively, D is TRBD1 (6 bases). CDR3 size: 15 residues. The germline V gene has CDR1 MGHRA and CDR2 YSYEKL. Trimming left V 0 bases short and J 7 bases short, with 15 bases between. The DNA of the CDR3 is TGCGCCAGCAGCCAAGATCTCGCAGGGGCCGTGACCCAGTACTTC. Its protein is CASSQDLAGAVTQYF.

Only a few counts were recorded for this clonotype. The chain recombines TRBV12-5 with TRBJ2-7, with D maybe TRBD2 (7 bases). In germline, CDR1 is LGHNT, CDR2 FRNRAP. V lost 7 bases, J lost 2 bases, and 21 bases lay in between. This CDR3 has 16 amino acids. The CDR3, as DNA: TGTGCTAGTGACCTAAAAGGGGGGGAGAACCCCTACGAGCAGTACTTC. As protein: CASDLKGGENPYEQYF.